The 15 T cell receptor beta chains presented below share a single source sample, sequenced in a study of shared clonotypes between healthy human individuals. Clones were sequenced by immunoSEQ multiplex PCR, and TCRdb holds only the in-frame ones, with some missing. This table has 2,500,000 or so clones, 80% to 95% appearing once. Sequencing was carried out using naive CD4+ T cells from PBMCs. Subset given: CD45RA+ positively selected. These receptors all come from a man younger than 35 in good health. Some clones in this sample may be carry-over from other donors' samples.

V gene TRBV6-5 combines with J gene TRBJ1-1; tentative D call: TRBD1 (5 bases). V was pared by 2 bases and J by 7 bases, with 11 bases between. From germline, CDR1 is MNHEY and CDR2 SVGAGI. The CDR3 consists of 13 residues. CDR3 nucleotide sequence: TGTGCCAGCAGTTACAGGCAGGGAGGTGAAGCTTTCTTT. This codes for CASSYRQGGEAFF.

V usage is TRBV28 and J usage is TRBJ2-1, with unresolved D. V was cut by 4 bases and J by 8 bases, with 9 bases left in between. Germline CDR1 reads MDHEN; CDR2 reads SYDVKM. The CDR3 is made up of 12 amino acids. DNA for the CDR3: TGTGCCAGCAGTTATCCCACCGATGAGCAGTTCTTC. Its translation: CASSYPTDEQFF.

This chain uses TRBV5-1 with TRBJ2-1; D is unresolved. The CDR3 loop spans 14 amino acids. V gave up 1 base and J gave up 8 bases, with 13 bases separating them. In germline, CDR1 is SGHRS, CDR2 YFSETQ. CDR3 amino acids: CASSLMDGDYEQFF. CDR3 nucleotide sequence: TGCGCCAGCAGCTTGATGGACGGCGACTATGAGCAGTTCTTC.

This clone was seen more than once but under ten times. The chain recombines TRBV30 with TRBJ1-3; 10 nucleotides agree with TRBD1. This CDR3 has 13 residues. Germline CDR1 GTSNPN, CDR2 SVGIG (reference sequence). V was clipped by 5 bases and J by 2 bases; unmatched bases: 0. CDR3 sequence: CAWGTGAGNTIYF. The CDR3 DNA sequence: TGTGCCTGGGGGACAGGGGCTGGAAACACCATATATTTT.

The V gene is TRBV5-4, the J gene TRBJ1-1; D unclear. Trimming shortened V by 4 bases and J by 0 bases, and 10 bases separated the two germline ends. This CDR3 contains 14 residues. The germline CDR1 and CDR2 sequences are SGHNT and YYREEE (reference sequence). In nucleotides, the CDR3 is TGTGCCAGCAGCCCAAGGGTTATGAACACTGAAGCTTTCTTT. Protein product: CASSPRVMNTEAFF.

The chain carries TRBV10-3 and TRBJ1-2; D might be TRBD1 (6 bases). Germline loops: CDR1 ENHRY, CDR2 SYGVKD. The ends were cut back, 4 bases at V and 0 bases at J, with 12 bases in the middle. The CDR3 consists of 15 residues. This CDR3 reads CAISVGQTANYGYTF. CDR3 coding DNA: TGTGCCATCAGTGTCGGACAGACAGCTAACTATGGCTACACCTTC.

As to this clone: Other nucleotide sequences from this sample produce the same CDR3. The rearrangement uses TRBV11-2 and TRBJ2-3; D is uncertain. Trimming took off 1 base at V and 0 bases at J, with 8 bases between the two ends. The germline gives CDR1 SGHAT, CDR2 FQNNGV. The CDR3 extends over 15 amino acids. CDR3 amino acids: CASSLGAPSTDTQYF. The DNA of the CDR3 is TGTGCCAGCAGCTTAGGAGCGCCTAGCACAGATACGCAGTATTTT.

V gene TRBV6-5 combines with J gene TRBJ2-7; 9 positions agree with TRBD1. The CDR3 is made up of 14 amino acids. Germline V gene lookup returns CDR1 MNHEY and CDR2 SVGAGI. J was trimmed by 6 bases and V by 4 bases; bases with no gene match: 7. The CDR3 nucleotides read TGTGCCAGCAGTTCGGACAGGGGACGACCCGAGCAGTACTTC. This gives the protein CASSSDRGRPEQYF.

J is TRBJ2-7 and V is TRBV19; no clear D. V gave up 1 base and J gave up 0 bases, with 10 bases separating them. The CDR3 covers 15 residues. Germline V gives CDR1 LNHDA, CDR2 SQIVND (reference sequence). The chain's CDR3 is CASSIGRAGSYEQYF. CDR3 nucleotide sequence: TGTGCCAGTAGTATAGGCCGGGCAGGCTCCTACGAGCAGTACTTC.

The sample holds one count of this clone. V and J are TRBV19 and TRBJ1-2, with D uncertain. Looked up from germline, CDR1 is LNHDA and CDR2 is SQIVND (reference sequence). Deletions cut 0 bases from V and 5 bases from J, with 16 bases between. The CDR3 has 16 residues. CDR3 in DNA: TGTGCCAGTAGTATAGATGGAAAGGGATACGGGTATGGCTACACCTTC. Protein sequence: CASSIDGKGYGYGYTF. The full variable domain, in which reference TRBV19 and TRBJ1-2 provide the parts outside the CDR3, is DGGITQSPKYLFRKEGQNVTLSCEQNLNHDAMYWYRQDPGQGLRLIYYSQIVNDFQKGDIAEGYSVSREKKESFPLTVTSAQKNPTAFYLCASSIDGKGYGYGYTFGSGTRLTVV.

CDR3 sequence reads: CASSFPLGTTNTGELFF. In nucleotides, the CDR3 is TGTGCCAGCAGCTTCCCCTTAGGGACTACGAACACCGGGGAGCTGTTTTTT. V usage is TRBV9 and J usage is TRBJ2-2, with 7 bases lining up with TRBD2. The CDR3 is made up of 17 amino acids. The germline gives CDR1 SGDLS, CDR2 YYNGEE. The J segment lost 0 bases and the V segment lost 4 bases, leaving 9 bases of the junction unmatched.

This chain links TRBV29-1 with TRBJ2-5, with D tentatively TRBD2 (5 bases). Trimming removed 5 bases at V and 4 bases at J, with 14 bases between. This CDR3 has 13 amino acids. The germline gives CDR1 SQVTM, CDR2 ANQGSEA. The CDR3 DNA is TGCAGCGTTCTCGGGATCCCCCCAGAGACCCAGTACTTC. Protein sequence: CSVLGIPPETQYF.

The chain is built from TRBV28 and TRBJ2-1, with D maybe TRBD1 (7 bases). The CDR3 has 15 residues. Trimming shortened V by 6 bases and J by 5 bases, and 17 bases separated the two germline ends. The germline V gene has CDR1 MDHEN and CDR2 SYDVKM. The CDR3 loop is CASSPFRGVNNEQFF. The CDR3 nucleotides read TGTGCCAGCAGCCCCTTCAGGGGGGTAAACAATGAGCAGTTCTTC.

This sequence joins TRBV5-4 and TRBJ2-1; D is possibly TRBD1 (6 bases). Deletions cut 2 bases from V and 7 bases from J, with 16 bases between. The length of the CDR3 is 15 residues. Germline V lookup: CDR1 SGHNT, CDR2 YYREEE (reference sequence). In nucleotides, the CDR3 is TGTGCCAGCAGCTTATTACAGGGAAGGAGGAATGAGCAGTTCTTC. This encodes CASSLLQGRRNEQFF.

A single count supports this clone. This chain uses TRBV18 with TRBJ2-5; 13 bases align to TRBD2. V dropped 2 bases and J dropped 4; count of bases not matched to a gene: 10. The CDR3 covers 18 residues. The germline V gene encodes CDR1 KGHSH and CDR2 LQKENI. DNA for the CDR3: TGTGCCAGCTCACCAATTGGACTAGCGGGAGTGGGAAGAGAGACCCAGTACTTC. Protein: CASSPIGLAGVGRETQYF.